In this sample, the clone carrying this T cell receptor beta chain turned up many times. This sample was taken from a study of low-dose radiotherapy and immunotherapy resistance in tumors. Study context: Doses delivered to Cohort 2 were 1 Gy per fraction every two weeks, amounting to 13 Gy over 26 weeks. From cycle 1 day 1, patients took oral aspirin 300 mg every day for four cycles. Intravenous administration to patients comprised nivolumab at 240 mg every two weeks and ipilimumab at 1 mg/kg every six weeks.

J lost 5 bases, V lost 4 bases, and 7 bases had no gene match. The CDR3 consists of 16 residues. CDR1 is LGHNA and CDR2 is YNFKEQ in the germline V gene. The time point here: before trial treatment. Low-dose radiotherapy and low-dose cyclophosphamide, together with aspirin, ipilimumab and nivolumab, were given to donors. Alpha- and beta-chain coverage of first-strand cDNA came from TRAV- and TRBV-specific primers. The TCRs were subjected to amplification over approximately 20 PCR cycles employing a constant-region primer in conjunction with a V-primer adapter. TCRdb reanalysed the reads using MiXCR and keeps one entry per CDR3 protein. The sample carries 65,000 to 90,000 distinct CDR3 sequences, under 20% recorded once.

The gene calls are TRBV4-2 and TRBJ2-3; 12 nucleotides agree with TRBD2. This material consisted of PBMCs, taken before treatment. The sequence derives from a male donor with prostate cancer. This chain's CDR3 is CASSRTELAGGDTQYF. CDR3 DNA: TGTGCCAGCAGCCGGACCGAACTAGCGGGGGGAGATACGCAGTATTTT.